This T cell receptor beta chain was recovered during a study of identical twins. Whole-study results and caveats: Memory repertoires lacked the insertion deficit that abundant cord blood beta clonotypes showed. Those out-of-frame alpha sequences shared by twins showed an excess of low generation probability.

Note on this clonotype: The antigen is undetermined.

TCRdb redid the calling of the 5' RACE reads with MiXCR, one entry per CDR3 protein. The sample contains about 690,000 distinct CDR3 sequences, over 20% of which appear only once. A further study also used this sample, focusing on T cells expressing NK-cell markers. From that study: The TCR beta repertoires originated in sorted CD3+CD56+NKG2C+, CD3+CD56+NKG2C- and CD3+CD56-NKG2C+ T cells.

Sequences were obtained from PBMCs. This sequence was found in a woman between 18 and 30 years old in good health.

Here the CDR3 DNA reads TGTGCCAGCAGTTATGGGGGCTGGGGAGAGACCCAGTACTTC. It specifies CASSYGGWGETQYF. V and J are TRBV12-3 or TRBV12-4 and TRBJ2-5; the D gene is possibly TRBD1 (6 bases). CDR3 length equals 14 residues. V gave up 4 bases and J gave up 4 bases, with 13 bases separating them.